Given below is one T cell receptor beta chain in context. Its antigen is not known. These data belong to a study of long-term antiretroviral therapy in people with HIV. Study observations and caveats: The blood, collected between about 2004 and 2017, was possibly taken under older ART regimens.

CDR1 SQVTM and CDR2 ANQGSEA come from the germline V gene. The V end lost 4 bases, the J end lost 0 bases, and 9 bases lay between the germline ends. CDR3 size: 13 residues. At survey level, the immunoSEQ assay was run in its v3.0 version. Sequencing efforts were directed toward about 40,000-55,000 T-cell genomes per sample. Profiling relied on immunoSEQ multiplex PCR, and the TCRdb table lists in-frame clones only, not all of them. The table records 15,000 to 20,000 clones, 88% of them present only once. This specimen was unsorted PBMCs, taken 6.9 years after starting antiretroviral therapy. The rearrangement uses TRBV29-1 and TRBJ1-1; D is uncertain. This receptor was taken from a man between 50 and 59 years old with HIV. CDR3 residues: CSVGRHLNTEAFF. CDR3 sequence (DNA): TGCAGCGTTGGGCGACACTTGAACACTGAAGCTTTCTTT.